This T cell receptor (beta chain) was identified in a study of shared T cell receptors in the human thymus. With 6 bases clipped from V and 1 base from J, the junction kept 15 bases outside the gene matches. Looked up from germline, CDR1 is ENHRY and CDR2 is SYGVKD. This CDR3 is 18 amino acids long. Some clones are missing from TCRdb's copy, which holds only in-frame ones; the method was immunoSEQ multiplex PCR. This table has hundreds of thousands of clones, 70% to 90% appearing once. These data also formed part of another study, on human thymus T cells. That paper adds: The people who donated were healthy Finnish babies having corrective surgery for congenital heart defects. What appeared biased in thymic and blood repertoires was the usage of V and J genes.

The sequenced sample was thymocytes. The chain is built from TRBV10-3 and TRBJ1-2; 9 nucleotides match TRBD1. This sequence originates from a boy under two years old with a congenital heart defect. The CDR3 DNA follows: TGTGCCATCAGGCCTCCGGGACAGGGAAGAGAAAGTAACTATGGCTACACCTTC. This gives the protein CAIRPPGQGRESNYGYTF.